This entry features one T cell receptor beta chain sequence. This sample is part of a study of blood T cell repertoires in COVID-19. Study overall: Spain, Italy and the United States supplied samples that represented acute and convalescent COVID-19.

The V end was cut by 9 bases, the J end by 4 bases, with 27 bases between. Germline assignment: CDR1 LGHDT and CDR2 YNNKEL (reference sequence). The CDR3 spans 17 residues. In the study's own analysis: Estimated nucleated cell counts came from reference gene primer amplification. Sequencing was performed with immunoSEQ multiplex PCR; in TCRdb, only in-frame clones are kept and a portion is missing. Clone size and V and J calls were adopted from that table, with D and trimming inferred from the DNA. The sample shows just over 650,000 clones, about 87% of them seen only once. The sequenced sample consisted of peripheral blood. The rearrangement joins TRBV3-1 (or the pseudogene TRBV3-2) to TRBJ1-2; a weak D match, TRBD1 (5 bases). This receptor was identified in a woman between 18 and 30 years old with acute or convalescent COVID-19. The CDR3 coding sequence is TGTGCCAGGGCCCTCGGCTCTTTATTTGCGGGGGGCTATGGCTACACCTTC. Amino acid sequence: CARALGSLFAGGYGYTF.